This TCR beta chain was documented in a study of blood T cell repertoires in COVID-19. Across the study: Spain, Italy and the United States supplied samples that represented acute and convalescent COVID-19. T cells, B-cell-depleted T cells, or PBMCs supplied cDNA or gDNA.

Original handling: Amplified reference gene primers provided the basis for estimating nucleated cell counts. The assay was immunoSEQ multiplex PCR, and TCRdb's table has in-frame clones only and misses some. V, J and clone size derive from that table, while D and trimming were established from the DNA sequence. The sample consists of about 240,000 clones, approximately 83% of them appearing once. The CDR3 is made up of 14 amino acids. The V and J ends lost 4 bases and 0 bases respectively, with 5 bases between them. Germline CDR1 is SGHRS and CDR2 is YFSETQ. The chain carries TRBV5-1 and TRBJ1-6; D call uncertain. The sequence was obtained from a woman at least 80 years old with acute or convalescent COVID-19. The sequenced material came from peripheral blood. The CDR3 loop is CASSESSYNSPLHF. Here the CDR3 DNA reads TGCGCCAGCAGCGAGAGCTCCTATAATTCACCCCTCCACTTT.